This T cell receptor (beta chain) was obtained from a study of T-cell reconstitution after alpha-beta-depleted transplantation in children. As to this clonotype: Its cognate antigen is unknown.

Notes on the study in general: After one year, T-cell counts and TCRbeta diversity mostly came from new T cells.

As it was prepared, the TCRbeta library received unique molecular identifiers. TCRdb used MiXCR to reprocess the PCR reads, holding one entry per CDR3 protein. The sample carries about 980,000 distinct CDR3 sequences, about 29% recorded once. CDR3 length: 13 amino acids. CDR1 SQVTM and CDR2 ANQGSEA come from the germline V gene. Trimming pared 7 bases from V and 0 bases from J, leaving 10 bases between. Source: PBMCs, mostly from graft donor cells, taken 360 days after TCRalphabeta/CD19-depleted stem cell transplant. The V gene is TRBV29-1, the J gene TRBJ2-1; D may be TRBD1 or TRBD2 (5 bases each). This clonotype was sampled from a boy younger than two who had a stem cell transplant for SCID, so the T cells may come from the graft donor. CDR3 nucleotides: TGCAGCGGGGGGACCAACTCCTACAATGAGCAGTTCTTC. This encodes CSGGTNSYNEQFF.